The present entry profiles one T cell receptor beta chain with its context. What it binds is not known. This same CDR3 is encoded by further DNA sequences in the sample. The length of the CDR3 is 11 residues. Germline-derived CDR1 and CDR2 are MDHEN and SYDVKM. V lost 7 bases, J lost 4 bases, and 7 bases lay in between. Measured with immunoSEQ multiplex PCR; TCRdb has only the in-frame clones, and not every one. The data contain about 83,000 clones, around 83% of them singletons. The sample belongs to a study of lymphopenia after photon versus proton radiotherapy. Study results and limitations: Proton therapy kept repertoires fairly stable, unlike photons, which gained effector/memory cells.

The rearrangement joins TRBV28 to TRBJ1-2; no clear D. This TCR came from a man in his 60s with pancreatic cancer. Sample: peripheral blood, taken from a patient treated with proton-based radiotherapy. The CDR3 loop is CASTSFYGYTF. As DNA, the CDR3 is TGTGCCAGCACCTCCTTCTATGGCTACACCTTC.